Following are 26 T cell receptor beta chains from one sample sequenced in a study of blood T cell repertoires in COVID-19. Measured with immunoSEQ multiplex PCR; TCRdb has only the in-frame clones, and not every one. The sample includes approximately 450,000 clones, roughly 91% of them seen just once. What was sequenced was peripheral blood. Source of these receptors: a woman in her 30s with acute or convalescent COVID-19.

The J gene is TRBJ1-5, the V gene TRBV6-1, with D uncertain. The CDR3 has 15 amino acids. Germline V gene data show CDR1 as MNHNS and CDR2 as SASEGT. The V end was cut by 1 base, the J end by 0 bases, with 7 bases between. For the CDR3, the DNA is TGTGCCAGCAGTGAAGTAGATTATAGCAATCAGCCCCAGCATTTT. Translating it yields CASSEVDYSNQPQHF.

This chain links TRBV6-5 with TRBJ2-3, with D possibly TRBD2 on 6 matching bases. Germline assignment: CDR1 MNHEY and CDR2 SVGAGI. The V gene lost 5 bases and the J gene lost 2 bases, with 14 bases spanning the gap. The CDR3 totals 15 residues. CDR3 sequence: CASSNPTRPTDTQYF. The CDR3 DNA follows: TGTGCCAGCAGTAACCCGACTAGGCCCACAGATACGCAGTATTTT.

The V call is TRBV6-6, the J call TRBJ1-6, with 11 positions matching TRBD1. There are 14 residues in the CDR3. J lost 9 bases, V lost 5 bases, and 3 bases had no gene match. CDR1 MNHNY and CDR2 SVGAGI come from the germline V gene (reference sequence). In DNA form, the CDR3 reads TGTGCCAGCAGTGCCGGGACAGGGGGTTCACCCCTCCACTTT. Encoded protein: CASSAGTGGSPLHF.

Points on this clone: A junction end diverges from the germline sequence, so it may reflect a read error. The sample holds other DNA sequences that translate to the same CDR3. The chain is built from TRBV10-2 and TRBJ2-2; the D is unclear. The CDR3 covers 12 residues. CDR1 WSHSY and CDR2 SAAADI come from the germline V gene. The CDR3 region is CASSSISGELFF. Here the CDR3 DNA reads TGCGCTAGCAGCTCTATTTCCGGGGAGCTGTTTTTT.

The chain recombines TRBV30 with TRBJ2-1; 8 bases are shared with TRBD2. This CDR3 region has 14 residues. V lost 7 bases to trimming and J lost 9 bases; unmatched junction nucleotides: 14. CDR1 is GTSNPN and CDR2 is SVGIG in the germline V gene (reference sequence). As DNA, the CDR3 is TGTGCCTTTAACCCGGGGGGGCCGCCCAGTGAGCAGTTCTTC. As protein: CAFNPGGPPSEQFF.

The rearrangement uses TRBV12-5 and TRBJ2-7; 9 bases align to TRBD2. The V gene end was trimmed by 6 bases and the J gene end by 0 bases; junction bases not matched to a gene: 12. The CDR3 length is 17 residues. The germline V gene has CDR1 LGHNT and CDR2 FRNRAP. CDR3 nucleotides: TGTGCTAGTGGCCTGGGGCTAGCGGGGAAAAGCTCCTACGAGCAGTACTTC. Translation gives CASGLGLAGKSSYEQYF.

The rearrangement joins TRBV24-1 to TRBJ2-1; D gene uncertain. Germline V gene data show CDR1 as KGHDR and CDR2 as SFDVKD. V lost 9 bases and J lost 7, with 6 bases in between. The CDR3 is made up of 10 amino acids. CDR3 sequence reads: CATPRNEQFF. CDR3 in DNA: TGTGCCACCCCTAGGAATGAGCAGTTCTTC.

The chain employs TRBV5-4 and TRBJ2-1; TRBD2 matches 7 bases. Per germline, CDR1 SGHNT and CDR2 YYREEE (reference sequence). Trimming cost V 1 base and J 9 bases; bases outside gene matches: 10. The CDR3 covers 15 residues. Here the CDR3 reads CASSLSGTTSGEQFF. The CDR3 bases are TGTGCCAGCAGCTTGTCTGGGACTACCTCTGGTGAGCAGTTCTTC.

This chain links TRBV3-1 (or the pseudogene TRBV3-2) with TRBJ2-6, with TRBD1 as a possible D gene (6 bases). This CDR3 is 17 amino acids long. V was clipped by 2 bases and J by 2 bases, with 13 bases between them. Germline assignment: CDR1 LGHDT and CDR2 YNNKEL (reference sequence). The CDR3 DNA sequence: TGTGCCAGCAGCCAATTAACCCAGGGGACTGGGGCCAACGTCCTGACTTTC. It translates to CASSQLTQGTGANVLTF.

The chain joins TRBV28 to TRBJ2-7, with 7 nucleotides matching TRBD2. The V gene's germline CDR1 is MDHEN and CDR2 SYDVKM. Trimming cost V 3 bases and J 3 bases; bases outside gene matches: 8. The CDR3 has 15 residues. The CDR3: CASSLGGTRNYEQYF. CDR3 nucleotides: TGTGCCAGCAGTTTGGGGGGGACGCGAAACTACGAGCAGTACTTC.

This chain connects TRBV4-1 to TRBJ2-2; D may be TRBD1 (5 bases). The germline V and J ends were trimmed by 0 bases and 1 base, with 6 bases remaining between them. The CDR3 has 15 amino acids. The germline V gene encodes CDR1 MGHRA and CDR2 YSYEKL. The CDR3 DNA follows: TGCGCCAGCAGCCAAGACAGGGTGAACACCGGGGAGCTGTTTTTT. Protein: CASSQDRVNTGELFF.

The V gene is TRBV4-1, the J gene TRBJ2-7; 10 bases agree with TRBD2. The CDR3 sequence is 15 residues long. The germline V gene encodes CDR1 MGHRA and CDR2 YSYEKL. The J segment lost 2 bases and the V segment lost 3 bases, leaving 4 bases of the junction unmatched. The CDR3 loop is CASSQGLAGAYEQYF. In DNA, the CDR3 is TGCGCCAGCAGCCAGGGTCTAGCGGGGGCCTACGAGCAGTACTTC.

This clone was counted between two and nine times. This chain links TRBV10-3 with TRBJ1-6, with TRBD1 matching 7 bases. J lost 5 bases, V lost 6 bases, and 7 bases had no gene match. This CDR3 has 15 residues. The germline CDR1 and CDR2 sequences are ENHRY and SYGVKD. CDR3 DNA: TGTGCCATCAGGGTCGACAGGGAAGATAATTCACCCCTCCACTTT. Amino acid sequence: CAIRVDREDNSPLHF.

V usage is TRBV2 and J usage is TRBJ2-7; D is perhaps TRBD2 (5 bases). From germline, CDR1 is SNHLY and CDR2 FYNNEI. Trimming shortened V by 3 bases and J by 6 bases, and 9 bases separated the two germline ends. There are 12 residues in the CDR3. The CDR3 nucleotides are TGTGCCAGCAGTGATTCGGGGTTCGAGCAGTACTTC. Its translation is CASSDSGFEQYF. Full variable domain (missing parts from reference TRBV2 and TRBJ2-7): EPEVTQTPSHQVTQMGQEVILRCVPISNHLYFYWYRQILGQKVEFLVSFYNNEISEKSEIFDDQFSVERPDGSNFTLKIRSTKLEDSAMYFCASSDSGFEQYFGPGTRLTVT.

This clone was found once. An end of the junction differs from the germline gene, which may be a read error. The chain is built from TRBV6-5 and TRBJ2-2; TRBD2 agrees at 8 bases. The CDR3 is made up of 12 amino acids. Germline V lookup: CDR1 MNHEY, CDR2 SVGAGI. CDR3 region: CATRTSTRELFF. The CDR3 DNA is TGTGCCACCCGGACTAGCACCCGGGAGCTGTTTTTT.

This clone was seen only once. The chain recombines TRBV3-1 (or the pseudogene TRBV3-2) with TRBJ2-3; 13 bases map to TRBD2. Germline CDR1 is LGHDT and CDR2 is YNNKEL (reference sequence). This CDR3 comprises 18 residues. V dropped 4 bases and J dropped 1; count of bases not matched to a gene: 8. CDR3 in DNA: TGTGCCAGCAGCCTAAATCCGGGACTAGCGGGGCGCACAGATACGCAGTATTTT. It yields the protein CASSLNPGLAGRTDTQYF.

The chain carries TRBV27 and TRBJ2-7; 9 bases are shared with TRBD1. The J segment lost 8 bases and the V segment lost 0 bases, leaving 8 bases of the junction unmatched. Germline CDR1 and CDR2: MNHEY and SMNVEV (reference sequence). The CDR3 runs to 15 residues. The CDR3 loop is CASSLSGQGGTKQYF. CDR3 sequence (DNA): TGTGCCAGCAGTTTATCGGGACAGGGTGGGACGAAGCAGTACTTC.

J is TRBJ2-3 and V is TRBV19; D ambiguous. CDR3 length: 14 amino acids. V was clipped by 4 bases and J by 2 bases, with 10 bases between them. Germline values: CDR1 LNHDA, CDR2 SQIVND (reference sequence). CDR3: CASSNLGLTDTQYF. CDR3 nucleotides: TGTGCCAGTAGTAATCTGGGCCTCACAGATACGCAGTATTTT. The full variable domain, in which reference TRBV19 and TRBJ2-3 provide the parts outside the CDR3, is DGGITQSPKYLFRKEGQNVTLSCEQNLNHDAMYWYRQDPGQGLRLIYYSQIVNDFQKGDIAEGYSVSREKKESFPLTVTSAQKNPTAFYLCASSNLGLTDTQYFGPGTRLTVL.

The chain has TRBV9 and TRBJ2-2; the match to TRBD2 covers 7 bases. The length of the CDR3 is 15 residues. Looked up from germline, CDR1 is SGDLS and CDR2 is YYNGEE. J gave up 6 bases and V 2 bases, and 7 bases lay outside the gene matches. The CDR3 reads CASSVGGTTAGELFF. The CDR3 DNA is TGTGCCAGCAGCGTGGGGGGGACCACGGCCGGGGAGCTGTTTTTT.

V is TRBV2 and J is TRBJ1-4, with 10 bases lining up with TRBD1. Germline assignment: CDR1 SNHLY and CDR2 FYNNEI. Trimming removed 2 bases from V and 6 bases from J; junction bases left unmatched: 6. This CDR3 is 16 amino acids long. The CDR3 DNA follows: TGTGCCAGCAGTGAATGGGGACAGGGGCTGGATGAAAAACTGTTTTTT. Its protein product is CASSEWGQGLDEKLFF.

The rearrangement links TRBV12-3 or TRBV12-4 to TRBJ1-5, with D unclear. The CDR3 has 13 residues. Trimming took off 9 bases at V and 3 bases at J, with 12 bases between the two ends. CDR3 amino acids: CASRYSNNQPQHF. The CDR3, as DNA: TGTGCCAGTCGGTACAGCAACAATCAGCCCCAGCATTTT.

V and J are TRBV6-5 and TRBJ2-7; TRBD1 matches 7 bases. V lost 6 bases to trimming and J lost 3 bases; unmatched junction nucleotides: 5. The CDR3 sequence is 13 residues long. Germline V gene lookup returns CDR1 MNHEY and CDR2 SVGAGI. The CDR3 bases are TGTGCCAGCAGCTTCAGGGGGAACTACGAGCAGTACTTC. As protein: CASSFRGNYEQYF.

The chain carries TRBV9 and TRBJ2-4; 10 positions agree with TRBD2. The CDR3 length is 19 residues. Germline V gives CDR1 SGDLS, CDR2 YYNGEE. The J segment lost 3 bases and the V segment lost 0 bases, leaving 12 bases of the junction unmatched. CDR3 DNA: TGTGCCAGCAGCGTAGGGGCTAGCGGGGGTGCTAGTGACAAAAACATTCAGTACTTC. Its protein product is CASSVGASGGASDKNIQYF.

The chain joins TRBV7-9 to TRBJ2-2, with 7 bases fitting TRBD2. V lost 2 bases to trimming and J lost 10 bases; unmatched junction nucleotides: 13. CDR3 length: 16 residues. In germline, CDR1 is SEHNR, CDR2 FQNEAQ (reference sequence). This CDR3 is CASSLKLGLSGVELFF. CDR3 coding DNA: TGTGCCAGCAGCTTAAAATTGGGACTAAGCGGTGTGGAGCTGTTTTTT.

The chain employs TRBV7-2 and TRBJ2-1, with 12 bases matching TRBD2. J lost 7 bases, V lost 3 bases, and 10 bases had no gene match. CDR1 and CDR2 from the germline V gene are SGHTA and FQGNSA. The CDR3 is 17 amino acids. The CDR3 sequence: CASSFAPSGGALNEQFF. The CDR3 DNA reads TGTGCCAGCAGCTTCGCACCTAGCGGGGGGGCTTTGAATGAGCAGTTCTTC.

For this clone: Other DNA sequences in the same sample also yield this CDR3. This chain joins TRBV5-1 and TRBJ1-4; 7 nucleotides agree with TRBD1. Germline V CDR1 and CDR2: SGHRS, YFSETQ. J gave up 7 bases and V 0 bases, and 3 bases lay outside the gene matches. The CDR3 is 14 residues long. The CDR3 region has the DNA TGCGCCAGCAGCTTGGGACAGGGTGGTGAAAAACTGTTTTTT. Translated, it gives CASSLGQGGEKLFF.